The 30 T cell receptor beta chains below were found in one sample sequenced in a study of shared clonotypes between healthy human individuals. TCRdb keeps only in-frame clones here, not all; method: immunoSEQ multiplex PCR. Of over 2,000,000 clones in the sample, 93% were seen once. CD8 cells regarded as naive lacked CD45RO, were positively chosen for CCR7, and omitted terminally differentiated effector memory CD45RA+ cells. Material: naive CD8+ T cells from PBMCs. These receptors were collected from a man in his late teens or twenties in good health. Some clones in this sample may be carry-over from other donors' samples.

This chain links TRBV28 with TRBJ2-2; no reliable D call. Trimming shortened V by 8 bases and J by 3 bases, and 10 bases separated the two germline ends. The CDR3 is 13 residues long. Germline CDR1 reads MDHEN; CDR2 reads SYDVKM. The CDR3 DNA is TGTGCCAGCGGGGTGTGGGACACCGGGGAGCTGTTTTTT. It specifies CASGVWDTGELFF.

V and J are TRBV19 and TRBJ2-7; no clear D gene. Trimming shortened V by 5 bases and J by 5 bases, and 13 bases separated the two germline ends. CDR1 is LNHDA and CDR2 is SQIVND in the germline V gene (reference sequence). The CDR3 extends over 13 amino acids. The CDR3 loop reads CASSPGLGDEQYF. In DNA, the CDR3 is TGTGCCAGTAGTCCGGGCCTAGGCGACGAGCAGTACTTC. Full variable domain (outside the CDR3, taken from reference TRBV19 and TRBJ2-7): DGGITQSPKYLFRKEGQNVTLSCEQNLNHDAMYWYRQDPGQGLRLIYYSQIVNDFQKGDIAEGYSVSREKKESFPLTVTSAQKNPTAFYLCASSPGLGDEQYFGPGTRLTVT.

The chain joins TRBV19 to TRBJ2-5; D gene unclear. The V and J ends lost 6 bases and 4 bases respectively, with 9 bases between them. Germline V gene lookup returns CDR1 LNHDA and CDR2 SQIVND (reference sequence). The CDR3 is 12 amino acids. The CDR3, as DNA: TGTGCCAGTAGGGGCCCGGGAGAGACCCAGTACTTC. Protein sequence: CASRGPGETQYF.

The chain couples TRBV25-1 to TRBJ1-2; a weak D match, TRBD1 (6 bases). The germline V gene has CDR1 MGHDK and CDR2 SYGVNS. The CDR3 totals 15 residues. V was cut by 3 bases and J by 0 bases, with 11 bases left in between. For the CDR3, the DNA is TGTGCCAGCAGTGACCTGGAGGGGGCTAACTATGGCTACACCTTC. Amino acid sequence: CASSDLEGANYGYTF.

The chain carries TRBV7-2 and TRBJ2-5; TRBD2 matches at 10 bases. The CDR3 spans 18 residues. V trimming: 4 bases; J trimming: 1 base; junction bases outside the gene matches: 12. Looked up from germline, CDR1 is SGHTA and CDR2 is FQGNSA. CDR3 protein: CASSSYTGLAEFQETQYF. In DNA form, the CDR3 reads TGTGCCAGCAGCTCCTATACCGGACTAGCGGAGTTCCAAGAGACCCAGTACTTC.

Regarding this clone: Within the sample, other DNA sequences also encode this same CDR3. The chain employs TRBV28 and TRBJ2-4; 11 bases match TRBD2. V gave up 6 bases and J gave up 1 base; unmatched junction bases: 5. The germline CDR1 and CDR2 sequences are MDHEN and SYDVKM. The CDR3 length is 16 residues. The CDR3 coding sequence is TGTGCCAGCAGCCCTCGGACTAGCGGGGCCAAAAACATTCAGTACTTC. Protein: CASSPRTSGAKNIQYF.

The CDR3 DNA is TGCGCCAGCAGCACAGGGCCGGGGAGACCGTCGTATGAGCAGTTCTTC. Translated: CASSTGPGRPSYEQFF. The gene calls are TRBV4-1 and TRBJ2-1; tentatively, D is TRBD1 (6 bases). Germline CDR1 reads MGHRA; CDR2 reads YSYEKL. This CDR3 is 16 amino acids long. The V end was cut by 5 bases, the J end by 8 bases, with 22 bases between.

This clone was observed a single time. The V and J genes are TRBV25-1 and TRBJ2-5, with D possibly matching TRBD1 (6 bases). The CDR3 totals 11 residues. The germline gives CDR1 MGHDK, CDR2 SYGVNS. V was pared by 11 bases and J by 3 bases, with 10 bases between. The CDR3 DNA sequence: TGTGCCTGTAGGACAGAAGAGACCCAGTACTTC. It encodes CACRTEETQYF.

The chain combines TRBV4-1 with TRBJ1-2; a weak D match, TRBD1 (5 bases). The CDR3 spans 13 residues. The germline V gene encodes CDR1 MGHRA and CDR2 YSYEKL. The V gene lost 4 bases and the J gene lost 8 bases, with 14 bases spanning the gap. The DNA of the CDR3 is TGCGCCAGCAGCCCGCTCAGGGCAGGAGGCTACACCTTC. As protein: CASSPLRAGGYTF.

For this clone: Other DNA sequences from this sample encode an identical CDR3 as well. The chain joins TRBV9 to TRBJ2-2, with TRBD2 matching 8 bases. Germline CDR1 SGDLS, CDR2 YYNGEE. The CDR3 spans 16 residues. V gave up 1 base and J gave up 2 bases; unmatched junction bases: 4. This chain's CDR3 is CASSVSREGNTGELFF. The CDR3 nucleotides are TGTGCCAGCAGCGTATCCCGGGAGGGAAACACCGGGGAGCTGTTTTTT.

The J gene is TRBJ2-3, the V gene TRBV7-9; TRBD1 or TRBD2 may be the D gene (5 bases each). Trimming pared 5 bases from V and 0 bases from J, leaving 9 bases between. The length of the CDR3 is 14 residues. The germline CDR1 and CDR2 sequences are SEHNR and FQNEAQ (reference sequence). CDR3 region: CASSERDSTDTQYF. The CDR3 region has the DNA TGTGCCAGCAGCGAAAGGGACAGCACAGATACGCAGTATTTT.

V and J are TRBV4-3 and TRBJ2-1, with TRBD2 identical over 11 bases. CDR1 LGHNA and CDR2 YSLEER come from the germline V gene. This CDR3 has 16 residues. The junction had 8 bases not matched to a gene; V was cut back by 2 bases and J by 8 bases. CDR3 loop: CASSQSTSGRGYEQFF. The CDR3 coding sequence is TGCGCCAGCAGCCAATCCACTAGCGGGAGAGGCTATGAGCAGTTCTTC.

This chain uses TRBV30 with TRBJ1-2; D is unclear. The CDR3 is 13 amino acids. The V gene's germline CDR1 is GTSNPN and CDR2 SVGIG (reference sequence). With 3 bases removed from V and 1 base from J, the gap between germline ends came to 9 bases. CDR3 loop: CAWRGSVNYGYTF. CDR3 bases: TGTGCCTGGAGAGGGTCAGTTAACTATGGCTACACCTTC.

V and J are TRBV4-2 and TRBJ2-3; D is ambiguous. With 0 bases removed from V and 0 bases from J, the gap between germline ends came to 13 bases. Germline CDR1 LGHNA, CDR2 YNFKEQ. The CDR3 has 17 residues. Here the CDR3 reads CASSQDTEGPSTDTQYF. Written as DNA, the CDR3 is TGTGCCAGCAGCCAAGATACCGAAGGGCCTAGCACAGATACGCAGTATTTT.

The chain recombines TRBV4-1 with TRBJ2-1, with unresolved D. Germline loops: CDR1 MGHRA, CDR2 YSYEKL. This CDR3 is built from 14 residues. V was trimmed by 0 bases and J by 7 bases, leaving 10 bases between them. The CDR3 loop is CASSQEGGVNEQFF. The CDR3 DNA reads as TGCGCCAGCAGCCAAGAAGGTGGGGTGAATGAGCAGTTCTTC.

CDR3 residues: CASSLSPGGFDEQYF. The CDR3, as DNA: TGTGCCAGCAGCTTAAGTCCAGGGGGCTTCGACGAGCAGTACTTC. The chain joins TRBV7-3 to TRBJ2-7; the match to TRBD1 covers 8 bases. Germline V gene data show CDR1 as SGHTA and CDR2 as FQGTGA. This CDR3 is built from 15 residues. The trim removed 1 base at V and 5 bases at J, leaving 7 bases unmatched.

The rearrangement joins TRBV6-1 to TRBJ2-7; the D gene could be TRBD1 or TRBD2 (5 bases each). The CDR3 loop spans 11 amino acids. The V gene lost 9 bases and the J gene lost 2 bases, with 8 bases spanning the gap. Germline V CDR1 and CDR2: MNHNS, SASEGT. The DNA for the CDR3 is TGTGCCAGTGGGGGTGCCTACGAGCAGTACTTC. Translated, it gives CASGGAYEQYF.

About this clone itself: The sample has other DNA sequences that encode this CDR3 too. The chain recombines TRBV11-2 with TRBJ2-1; a possible D gene is TRBD2 (6 bases). Germline lookup yields CDR1 SGHAT and CDR2 FQNNGV. Deletions cut 1 base from V and 0 bases from J, with 10 bases between. This CDR3 is 16 amino acids long. The CDR3 spells CASSLGLAPSYNEQFF. In DNA form, the CDR3 reads TGTGCCAGCAGCTTAGGTCTAGCGCCCTCCTACAATGAGCAGTTCTTC.

The chain combines TRBV12-5 with TRBJ2-1, with 9 bases that match TRBD1. V dropped 6 bases and J dropped 7; count of bases not matched to a gene: 10. The CDR3 extends over 15 amino acids. The germline CDR1 and CDR2 sequences are LGHNT and FRNRAP. The CDR3 sequence is CASGLPGQGGNEQFF. For the CDR3, the DNA is TGTGCTAGTGGCCTGCCGGGACAGGGTGGGAATGAGCAGTTCTTC.

The chain recombines TRBV10-3 with TRBJ1-1, with D maybe TRBD1 (6 bases). The V and J ends lost 4 bases and 7 bases respectively, with 28 bases between them. The CDR3 contains 18 residues. Germline lookup yields CDR1 ENHRY and CDR2 SYGVKD. CDR3 loop: CAISGGTIQGLPEHEAFF. CDR3 DNA: TGTGCCATCAGTGGAGGGACGATACAGGGCCTACCTGAACATGAAGCTTTCTTT.

The chain couples TRBV30 to TRBJ2-1; D is uncertain. CDR3 length: 12 residues. Germline-derived CDR1 and CDR2 are GTSNPN and SVGIG (reference sequence). Trimming left V 5 bases short and J 6 bases short, with 11 bases between. The CDR3 DNA sequence: TGTGCCTGGGCTAGAGTGTTCAATGAGCAGTTCTTC. Amino acids: CAWARVFNEQFF.

The V call is TRBV4-1, the J call TRBJ1-5, with D tentatively TRBD1 (5 bases). Looked up from germline, CDR1 is MGHRA and CDR2 is YSYEKL. The length of the CDR3 is 17 residues. V shed 0 bases and J shed 0 bases, with 12 bases lying between them. The CDR3 nucleotides are TGCGCCAGCAGCCAAGAATTAGGGGATTATAGCAATCAGCCCCAGCATTTT. Translated, it gives CASSQELGDYSNQPQHF.

V gene TRBV7-9 combines with J gene TRBJ1-3; no reliable D call. The CDR3 runs to 16 residues. CDR1 SEHNR and CDR2 FQNEAQ come from the germline V gene (reference sequence). Deletions cut 4 bases from V and 2 bases from J, with 15 bases between. The CDR3 reads CASSSLSVSTGNTIYF. CDR3 nucleotides: TGTGCCAGCAGCTCCCTTTCGGTATCTACTGGAAACACCATATATTTT.

The V call is TRBV10-2, the J call TRBJ2-7, with TRBD1 identical over 9 bases. The junction had 6 bases not matched to a gene; V was cut back by 6 bases and J by 6 bases. From germline, CDR1 is WSHSY and CDR2 SAAADI. CDR3 length: 13 residues. The CDR3 DNA sequence: TGCGCCAGCAGCGGGACAGGGCCTACCGAGCAGTACTTC. As protein: CASSGTGPTEQYF.

The chain couples TRBV19 to TRBJ2-6; the D is unclear. CDR1 and CDR2 (germline): LNHDA, SQIVND (reference sequence). V lost 5 bases, J lost 0 bases, and 8 bases lay in between. The CDR3 length is 15 residues. The CDR3 reads CASSEQHSGANVLTF. The CDR3 DNA follows: TGTGCCAGTAGTGAACAGCACTCTGGGGCCAACGTCCTGACTTTC.

The rearrangement joins TRBV4-3 to TRBJ2-1; 8 nucleotides line up with TRBD2. The V gene end was trimmed by 0 bases and the J gene end by 3 bases; junction bases not matched to a gene: 7. Germline V gives CDR1 LGHNA, CDR2 YSLEER. CDR3 length equals 17 residues. CDR3 loop: CASSQERGGRNYNEQFF. The CDR3 DNA reads as TGCGCCAGCAGCCAAGAAAGGGGCGGGAGGAACTACAATGAGCAGTTCTTC.

The J gene is TRBJ2-1, the V gene TRBV13, with D possibly matching TRBD2 (5 bases). Germline-derived CDR1 and CDR2 are PRHDT and FYEKMQ (reference sequence). The CDR3 is made up of 14 amino acids. Trimming shortened V by 1 base and J by 12 bases, and 16 bases separated the two germline ends. CDR3 region: CASSLVRSSRGQFF. Written as DNA, the CDR3 is TGTGCCAGCAGCTTAGTTCGGTCTTCCCGGGGGCAGTTCTTC.

The J gene is TRBJ2-3, the V gene TRBV7-6, with D maybe TRBD2 (6 bases). The CDR3 is made up of 13 amino acids. The V end was cut by 5 bases, the J end by 9 bases, with 15 bases between. Germline CDR1 is SGHVS and CDR2 is FNYEAQ. The CDR3 nucleotides are TGTGCCAGCAGCCCTCCTGGGGGGATAACGCAGTATTTT. It is translated as CASSPPGGITQYF. Variable domain in full (rest from reference TRBV7-6 and TRBJ2-3): GAGVSQSPRYKVTKRGQDVALRCDPISGHVSLYWYRQALGQGPEFLTYFNYEAQQDKSGLPNDRFSAERPEGSISTLTIQRTEQRDSAMYRCASSPPGGITQYFGPGTRLTVL.

This CDR3 is CSADIHPGGSYGYTF. The CDR3 nucleotides read TGCAGCGCCGACATTCATCCTGGAGGTAGCTATGGCTACACCTTC. The chain has TRBV29-1 and TRBJ1-2; D is unresolved. Trimming removed 7 bases from V and 4 bases from J, with 22 bases in between. Germline assignment: CDR1 SQVTM and CDR2 ANQGSEA. The CDR3 runs to 15 residues. Combining the CDR3 with reference TRBV29-1 and TRBJ1-2 gives the whole variable domain SAVISQKPSRDICQRGTSLTIQCQVDSQVTMMFWYRQQPGQSLTLIATANQGSEATYESGFVIDKFPISRPNLTFSTLTVSNMSPEDSSIYLCSADIHPGGSYGYTFGSGTRLTVV.

The chain is built from TRBV9 and TRBJ2-3; 11 positions agree with TRBD2. The CDR3 has 19 amino acids. With 4 bases clipped from V and 0 bases from J, the junction kept 13 bases outside the gene matches. Germline V CDR1 and CDR2: SGDLS, YYNGEE. CDR3 loop: CASSHPRLAGGPSTDTQYF. Written as DNA, the CDR3 is TGTGCCAGCAGCCACCCGAGGCTAGCGGGAGGTCCTAGCACAGATACGCAGTATTTT.